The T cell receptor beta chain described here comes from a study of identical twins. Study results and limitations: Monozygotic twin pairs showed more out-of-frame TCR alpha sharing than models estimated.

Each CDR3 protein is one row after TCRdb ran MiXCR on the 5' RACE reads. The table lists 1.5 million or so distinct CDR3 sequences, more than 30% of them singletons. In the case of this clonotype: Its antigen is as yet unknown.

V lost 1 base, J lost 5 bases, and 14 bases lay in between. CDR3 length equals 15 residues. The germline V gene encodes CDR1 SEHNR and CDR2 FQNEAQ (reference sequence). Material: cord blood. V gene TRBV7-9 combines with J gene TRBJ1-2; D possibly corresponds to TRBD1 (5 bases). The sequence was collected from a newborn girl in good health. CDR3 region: CASSLVGGTLYGYTF. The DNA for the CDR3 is TGTGCCAGCAGCTTAGTTGGGGGGACCCTGTATGGCTACACCTTC.